The 22 T cell receptor beta chains below were found in one sample sequenced in a study of T cells in Graves' hyperthyroidism and ophthalmopathy. What was amplified from RNA transcripts were TCR beta CDR3 regions. HTBI primers were the set used in a first-round RT-PCR of the TCR CDR3. TCRdb redid the calling of the multiplex PCR reads with MiXCR, one entry per CDR3 protein. Among around 340,000 distinct CDR3 sequences, around a sixth were seen once, and the ten largest hold around 50%. Sequencing was carried out using blood. These receptors came from a woman aged 45-59 years with Graves' hyperthyroidism.

This clonotype was picked up a small number of times. The V call is TRBV11-2, the J call TRBJ2-2; D is perhaps TRBD1 (6 bases). The CDR3 has 16 amino acids. V was cut by 5 bases and J by 4 bases, with 17 bases left in between. Per the germline V gene, CDR1 is SGHAT and CDR2 is FQNNGV. The CDR3 coding sequence is TGTGCCAGCAGCGGATTACAGGGTCTTGGCACCGGGGAGCTGTTTTTT. Amino acids: CASSGLQGLGTGELFF. Combining the CDR3 with reference TRBV11-2 and TRBJ2-2 gives the whole variable domain EAGVAQSPRYKIIEKRQSVAFWCNPISGHATLYWYQQILGQGPKLLIQFQNNGVVDDSQLPKDRFSAERLKGVDSTLKIQPAKLEDSAVYLCASSGLQGLGTGELFFGEGSRLTVL.

This clonotype appeared a few times. The chain links TRBV7-2 to TRBJ2-4; 12 bases are a match to TRBD2. The germline gives CDR1 SGHTA, CDR2 FQGNSA. The J segment lost 5 bases and the V segment lost 6 bases, leaving 2 bases of the junction unmatched. There are 14 residues in the CDR3. In DNA form, the CDR3 reads TGTGCCAGCAGAAGACTAGCGGGAGAAAACATTCAGTACTTC. This sequence encodes CASRRLAGENIQYF. Full variable domain (outside the CDR3, taken from reference TRBV7-2 and TRBJ2-4): GAGVSQSPSNKVTEKGKDVELRCDPISGHTALYWYRQSLGQGLEFLIYFQGNSAPDKSGLPSDRFSAERTGGSVSTLTIQRTQQEDSAVYLCASRRLAGENIQYFGAGTRLSVL.

This clonotype was seen at least ten times. The J gene is TRBJ1-1, the V gene TRBV27; tentatively, D is TRBD1 (5 bases). Germline CDR1 MNHEY, CDR2 SMNVEV (reference sequence). Trimming removed 5 bases at V and 1 base at J, with 11 bases between. The CDR3 contains 14 residues. The CDR3 protein is CASSPDGGNTEAFF. The CDR3 coding sequence is TGTGCCAGCAGTCCGGACGGGGGGAACACTGAAGCTTTCTTT.

This clonotype was counted only a few times. V is TRBV28 and J is TRBJ1-4, with D possibly being TRBD1 (5 bases). The CDR3 totals 16 residues. V was trimmed by 3 bases and J by 0 bases, leaving 11 bases between them. From germline, CDR1 is MDHEN and CDR2 SYDVKM. Here the CDR3 reads CASSFGTSATNEKLFF. The CDR3 bases are TGTGCCAGCAGTTTTGGGACGTCTGCAACTAATGAAAAACTGTTTTTT.

The chain uses TRBV30 and TRBJ1-1; D uncertain. Trimming cost V 0 bases and J 1 base, with 6 bases left between them. This CDR3 region has 13 residues. Germline V gives CDR1 GTSNPN, CDR2 SVGIG (reference sequence). CDR3 loop: CAWSVSENTEAFF. CDR3 bases: TGTGCCTGGAGTGTTTCAGAGAACACTGAAGCTTTCTTT.

The chain couples TRBV7-2 to TRBJ1-5, with a tentative D call TRBD1 (6 bases). The CDR3 spans 17 residues. The ends were cut back, 4 bases at V and 0 bases at J, with 16 bases in the middle. Germline loops: CDR1 SGHTA, CDR2 FQGNSA. The CDR3: CASSSRAGASSNQPQHF. CDR3 nucleotide sequence: TGTGCCAGCAGCTCACGAGCGGGGGCCTCTAGCAATCAGCCCCAGCATTTT.

Details on this clonotype: Just one base apart from a much larger clone, this may be a read error. V and J are TRBV2 and TRBJ2-5; D is possibly TRBD2 (7 bases). In germline, CDR1 is SNHLY, CDR2 FYNNEI. This CDR3 comprises 15 residues. CDR3 in DNA: TGTGCCAGCAGTGAATCCCGGGGGGCGCAAGAGGCCCAGTACTTC. Translation gives CASSESRGAQEAQYF.

The rearrangement links TRBV20-1 to TRBJ2-2, with D uncertain. Germline V gene sequence: CDR1 DFQATT, CDR2 SNEGSKA (reference sequence). CDR3 length equals 13 residues. The ends were cut back, 6 bases at V and 2 bases at J, with 10 bases in the middle. CDR3 in amino acids: CSAQETNTGELFF. CDR3 sequence (DNA): TGCAGTGCCCAGGAAACAAACACCGGGGAGCTGTTTTTT.

This clonotype has a count of ten or more. The rearrangement joins TRBV12-3 or TRBV12-4 to TRBJ1-6, with D uncertain. The ends were cut back, 3 bases at V and 9 bases at J, with 12 bases in the middle. CDR3 size: 14 residues. Here the CDR3 DNA reads TGTGCCAGCAGTTTTGACACGGGATTTTCACCCCTCCACTTT. Translation gives CASSFDTGFSPLHF.

The chain recombines TRBV30 with TRBJ1-2; 7 bases align to TRBD1. The germline V gene has CDR1 GTSNPN and CDR2 SVGIG (reference sequence). After removal of 7 bases from V and 4 bases from J, the junction contained 9 bases not matched to a gene. This CDR3 has 13 amino acids. The CDR3 here is CAFFPGQPYGYTF. DNA of the CDR3: TGTGCCTTCTTTCCGGGACAGCCCTATGGCTACACCTTC.

This clonotype was recorded a few times. This rearrangement joins TRBV6-2 or TRBV6-3 to TRBJ2-2; no clear D gene. The germline V gene encodes CDR1 MNHEY and CDR2 SVGEGT. Trimming shortened V by 5 bases and J by 0 bases, and 10 bases separated the two germline ends. The CDR3 is 15 residues long. CDR3 nucleotides: TGTGCCAGCAGTGTTGGACCGCCGAACACCGGGGAGCTGTTTTTT. Translated, it gives CASSVGPPNTGELFF.

The table lists this clonotype with many counts. This sequence joins TRBV7-2 and TRBJ2-1; the D gene is possibly TRBD2 (5 bases). Germline V gives CDR1 SGHTA, CDR2 FQGNSA. Trimming took 5 bases from V and 8 from J, leaving 13 bases between them. The CDR3 totals 13 residues. CDR3 coding DNA: TGTGCCAGCAGCCCCTCGAGGGCCGATGAGCAGTTCTTC. Translation gives CASSPSRADEQFF.

The rearrangement links TRBV7-9 to TRBJ1-4; no clear D. Trimming left V 7 bases short and J 0 bases short, with 12 bases between. This CDR3 spans 15 amino acids. CDR1 SEHNR and CDR2 FQNEAQ come from the germline V gene (reference sequence). CDR3 nucleotides: TGTGCCAGCAAAGGGAGCGGAGCAACTAATGAAAAACTGTTTTTT. This encodes CASKGSGATNEKLFF.

The chain has TRBV3-1 and TRBJ1-2; D gene ambiguous. V gave up 4 bases and J gave up 1 base, with 10 bases separating them. This CDR3 has 14 amino acids. The germline gives CDR1 LGHDT, CDR2 YNNKEL (reference sequence). CDR3 sequence reads: CASSLRASNYGYTF. CDR3 DNA sequence: TGTGCCAGCAGCCTCCGAGCGAGTAACTATGGCTACACCTTC.

This clonotype was observed many times. CDR3 DNA: TGTGCCAGCAGTGGCAGGGACCAAAACTATGGCTACACCTTC. Translating gives CASSGRDQNYGYTF. This chain joins TRBV2 and TRBJ1-2, with a weak D call TRBD1 (5 bases). From germline, CDR1 is SNHLY and CDR2 FYNNEI. V lost 4 bases and J 2 bases, leaving 11 bases between the germline ends. This CDR3 is 14 amino acids long.

This clonotype came up a few times. The CDR3 nucleotides read TGTGCCTGGAGCCTCGTGCCGGACAGGAGCACAGATACGCAGTATTTT. Protein: CAWSLVPDRSTDTQYF. V usage is TRBV30 and J usage is TRBJ2-3; 7 bases agree with TRBD1. V gave up 3 bases and J gave up 0 bases; unmatched junction bases: 9. CDR1 and CDR2 (germline): GTSNPN, SVGIG (reference sequence). The CDR3 totals 16 residues.

In the case of this clonotype: One base away lies a much larger clone, so this may be a sequencing read error. In this CDR3 the conserved last residue, phenylalanine or tryptophan, is missing, so a read error is likely. This chain joins TRBV30 and TRBJ1-1, with D perhaps matching TRBD1 (6 bases). The CDR3 is 13 residues long. The V end lost 3 bases, the J end lost 3 bases, and 11 bases lay between the germline ends. The V gene's germline CDR1 is GTSNPN and CDR2 SVGIG (reference sequence). CDR3 bases: TGTGCCTGGAGCCGACAGGAGGACACTGAAGCTTTCTTA. This encodes CAWSRQEDTEAFL.

This clonotype was seen repeatedly, ten times or more. J is TRBJ2-5 and V is TRBV3-1; TRBD2 is a possible D gene (7 bases). The germline V gene has CDR1 LGHDT and CDR2 YNNKEL (reference sequence). This CDR3 is 16 amino acids long. The V gene lost 0 bases and the J gene lost 0 bases, with 11 bases spanning the gap. The CDR3 sequence is CASSQDRGGDQETQYF. The DNA for the CDR3 is TGTGCCAGCAGCCAAGATAGGGGGGGGGACCAAGAGACCCAGTACTTC.

The chain has TRBV29-1 and TRBJ2-5; 8 bases match TRBD1. CDR3 size: 14 residues. Germline values: CDR1 SQVTM, CDR2 ANQGSEA. Unmatched junction bases numbered 8, after V lost 7 bases and J lost 1 base. The CDR3: CSADGTGGQETQYF. The CDR3 coding sequence is TGCAGCGCTGATGGGACAGGAGGCCAAGAGACCCAGTACTTC.

For this clonotype: A read error is possible here, since a much larger clone lies one base away. This chain joins TRBV3-1 and TRBJ2-3; 14 bases match TRBD2. CDR3 size: 17 residues. Germline lookup yields CDR1 LGHDT and CDR2 YNNKEL (reference sequence). V lost 4 bases, J lost 8 bases, and 11 bases stayed unmatched. CDR3 in amino acids: CASSLGLAGATAVTQYF. For the CDR3, the DNA is TGTGCCAGCAGCCTGGGACTAGCGGGGGCGACGGCGGTTACGCAGTATTTT.

This clonotype was detected ten times or more. The gene calls are TRBV6-2 or TRBV6-3 and TRBJ1-5; 7 nucleotides align to TRBD1. J gave up 2 bases and V 2 bases, and 6 bases lay outside the gene matches. The CDR3 has 16 amino acids. Germline V gives CDR1 MNHEY, CDR2 SVGEGT. CDR3 DNA sequence: TGTGCCAGCAGTTACGCCGGGACAGTCGGCAATCAGCCCCAGCATTTT. Amino acid sequence: CASSYAGTVGNQPQHF.

Turning to this clonotype: This may be a read error: a much more frequent sequence differs by one nucleotide. The chain links TRBV27 to TRBJ2-1, with 14 bases that match TRBD2. Germline V lookup: CDR1 MNHEY, CDR2 SMNVEV (reference sequence). This CDR3 is 16 amino acids long. V lost 5 bases, J lost 8 bases, and 8 bases stayed unmatched. CDR3 bases: TGTGCCAGCAGTGATCGGACTAGCGGGAGGTTCTATGAGCAGTTCTTC. This codes for CASSDRTSGRFYEQFF.